This TCR beta chain was profiled in a study of T cells in Graves' hyperthyroidism and ophthalmopathy. In the study overall: The initial diagnosis was the point when peripheral blood was collected, ahead of any treatment. The study, taken as a whole, reports: The model made its ophthalmopathy prediction, and onset followed a median 6.5 months later.

Regarding this clonotype: Its antigen is unidentified.

Amplification targeted TCR beta CDR3 regions from RNA transcripts. TCR CDR3 regions were first amplified by RT-PCR with HTBI primers. TCRdb reprocessed the multiplex PCR reads with MiXCR, giving one entry per CDR3 protein. Of about 160,000 distinct CDR3 sequences listed, 9.4% are singletons. The germline V and J ends were trimmed by 4 bases and 6 bases, with 22 bases remaining between them. Per germline, CDR1 MNHEY and CDR2 SMNVEV (reference sequence). The CDR3 contains 16 residues. The rearrangement joins TRBV27 to TRBJ2-7; D possibly uses TRBD1 or TRBD2 (7 bases each). Input material: blood. This receptor was obtained from a woman between 18 and 30 years old with Graves' hyperthyroidism that later progressed to Graves' ophthalmopathy. The CDR3: CASSSLTGVGGLEQYF. In DNA, the CDR3 is TGTGCCAGCAGTTCTTTAACAGGGGTGGGGGGGCTCGAGCAGTACTTC.